The TCR beta chain under discussion was sequenced for a study of post-analysis software for immune sequencing data. Study-level results: Elevated frequency relative to controls characterized four or five TRBV segments in patients, TRBV5-6, TRBV5-1 and TRBV20-1 among them.

Sequencing libraries made from TCR beta cDNA carried unique molecular identifiers. TCRdb called the PCR reads again in MiXCR, with one record for every CDR3 protein. Seen here are hundreds of thousands of distinct CDR3 sequences, 55% to 60% observed once, and the top ten hold over 9%. On this clonotype: Its specificity is unknown. The junction differs from germline at one of its ends, possibly a read error.

Germline V gene sequence: CDR1 SNHLY, CDR2 FYNNEI. This CDR3 spans 15 amino acids. This TCR derives from a girl aged 2 to 10 with multiple sclerosis. The specimen was blood. The chain couples TRBV2 to TRBJ1-2; TRBD1 is a possible D gene (5 bases). The CDR3 reads CASSPSRFREDGYTF. Written as DNA, the CDR3 is TGTGCTAGCAGTCCGTCCCGCTTCAGGGAAGATGGCTACACCTTC.